This T cell receptor (beta chain) is drawn from a study of T cell responses to AZD1222 COVID-19 vaccine. Study-wide points: Spike-specific TCR breadth and depth were elevated following two AZD1222 doses. Regions 160-218 and 743-854 held dominance among vaccine-associated CD4 TCRs, which spanned spike. Of the AZD1222 recipients, only 5 or 6 were seropositive at baseline.

This CDR3 region has 14 residues. V was shortened by 1 base and J by 5 bases, with 9 bases between the two germline ends. Per germline, CDR1 SGHTA and CDR2 FQGNSA. Only in-frame clones appear in the TCRdb table, and some are missing; sequencing was by immunoSEQ multiplex PCR. The sample has around 140,000 clones; more than 70% are singletons. Regarding this clone: Its antigen is currently unknown.

The sample in question was peripheral blood, obtained on day 0 of AZD1222 vaccination. The clonotype was recovered from an adult in good health. V and J are TRBV7-2 and TRBJ2-1; D unclear. Here the CDR3 DNA reads TGTGCCAGCAGCTTAGGTTGGTCCAACAATGAGCAGTTCTTC. It specifies CASSLGWSNNEQFF.